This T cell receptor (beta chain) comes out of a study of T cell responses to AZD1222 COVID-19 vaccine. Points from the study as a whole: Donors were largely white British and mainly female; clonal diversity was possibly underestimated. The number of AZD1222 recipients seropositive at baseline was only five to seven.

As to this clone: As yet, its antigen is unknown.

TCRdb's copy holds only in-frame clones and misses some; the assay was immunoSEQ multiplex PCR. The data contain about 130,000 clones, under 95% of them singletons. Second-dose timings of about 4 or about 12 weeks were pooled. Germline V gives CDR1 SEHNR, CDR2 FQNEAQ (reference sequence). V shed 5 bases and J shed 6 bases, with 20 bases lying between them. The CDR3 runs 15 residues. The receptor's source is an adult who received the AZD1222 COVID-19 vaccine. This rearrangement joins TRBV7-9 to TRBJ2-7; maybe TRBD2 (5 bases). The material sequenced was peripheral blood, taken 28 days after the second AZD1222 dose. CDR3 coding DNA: TGTGCCAGCAGCCCTGGTGGGATCCTAGCCTCCGAGCAGTACTTC. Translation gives CASSPGGILASEQYF. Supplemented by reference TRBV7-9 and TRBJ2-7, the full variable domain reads DTGVSQNPRHKITKRGQNVTFRCDPISEHNRLYWYRQTLGQGPEFLTYFQNEAQLEKSRLLSDRFSAERPKGSFSTLEIQRTEQGDSAMYLCASSPGGILASEQYFGPGTRLTVT.